Detailed here is one T cell receptor beta chain. These data come from a study of blood T cell repertoires in COVID-19. Repertoires were generated with immunoSEQ multiplex PCR, while TCRdb's copy carries only in-frame clones and drops some. Among 250,000 or so clones listed, approximately 84% were seen once. Germline loops: CDR1 SNHLY, CDR2 FYNNEI. There are 11 residues in the CDR3. V lost 7 bases, J lost 11 bases, and 6 bases stayed unmatched. The chain recombines TRBV2 with TRBJ1-1; 8 bases align to TRBD1. The sequence came from a man aged 35 to 55 who had recovered from COVID-19. What was sequenced was PBMCs or T cells enriched from blood (not recorded which). The CDR3 here is CASKSGGHAFF. For the CDR3, the DNA is TGTGCCAGCAAATCAGGGGGCCATGCTTTCTTT. The full variable domain, rest sourced from reference TRBV2 and TRBJ1-1, is EPEVTQTPSHQVTQMGQEVILRCVPISNHLYFYWYRQILGQKVEFLVSFYNNEISEKSEIFDDQFSVERPDGSNFTLKIRSTKLEDSAMYFCASKSGGHAFFGQGTRLTVV.